These 5 T cell receptor beta chains came from one sample sequenced in a study of spatial heterogeneity in lung cancer. Time point denoted: blood at routine non-recurrence follow-up after resection. Tumor, nontumor lung or frozen PBMC supplied whole RNA, sequenced without sorting. TCRdb fed the 5' RACE reads into MiXCR, producing one record per CDR3 protein. This sample carries 51,000 or so distinct CDR3 sequences, less than 9% of them seen once, and the ten largest clones take around 33%. Sequenced here: PBMCs, sampled at follow-up. All receptors come from a female donor with early-stage non-small cell lung cancer.

This clonotype occurred many times. The CDR3 is CASSSRFMNTEAFF. The CDR3 DNA is TGTGCCAGCAGTTCAAGGTTCATGAACACTGAAGCTTTCTTT. The V and J genes are TRBV27 and TRBJ1-1; D remains unclear. CDR3 length: 14 amino acids. Germline V CDR1 and CDR2: MNHEY, SMNVEV (reference sequence). V was cut by 4 bases and J by 0 bases, with 9 bases left in between.

At least ten counts were recorded for this clonotype. The CDR3: CASSLGTSGYTYEQYF. CDR3 sequence (DNA): TGCGCCAGCAGCCTGGGGACTAGCGGCTACACCTACGAGCAGTACTTC. The chain combines TRBV5-1 with TRBJ2-7; 11 bases are shared with TRBD2. V trimming: 4 bases; J trimming: 2 bases; junction bases outside the gene matches: 8. Per the germline V gene, CDR1 is SGHRS and CDR2 is YFSETQ. The CDR3 sequence is 16 residues long.

This clonotype was recorded a few times. The chain combines TRBV7-2 with TRBJ2-1; TRBD2 matches 10 bases. The CDR3 has 16 residues. With V trimmed by 4 bases and J by 7 bases, 10 bases remained unmatched. The germline V gene encodes CDR1 SGHTA and CDR2 FQGNSA. CDR3 region: CASSYQAGGPRNEQFF. For the CDR3, the DNA is TGTGCCAGCAGCTACCAAGCGGGGGGGCCTCGAAATGAGCAGTTCTTC.

This clonotype was counted at least ten times. This chain uses TRBV5-1 with TRBJ2-7; TRBD2 aligns across 12 bases. Germline V gives CDR1 SGHRS, CDR2 YFSETQ. Losses at the gene ends were 4 bases for V and 6 bases for J; bases not matched to a gene: 8. The CDR3 is 15 amino acids. CDR3 amino acids: CASSPLAGGPREQYF. The CDR3 DNA follows: TGCGCCAGCAGCCCCCTAGCGGGGGGGCCACGCGAGCAGTACTTC.

This clonotype turned up a few times. V and J are TRBV2 and TRBJ1-6; D is possibly TRBD1 (5 bases). The CDR3 sequence is 17 residues long. CDR1 SNHLY and CDR2 FYNNEI come from the germline V gene. Trimming took 1 base from V and 9 from J, leaving 19 bases between them. The DNA of the CDR3 is TGTGCCAGCAGTGAAGGGACCCGGGGGGGGTGGATTTCACCCCTCCACTTT. Protein product: CASSEGTRGGWISPLHF.